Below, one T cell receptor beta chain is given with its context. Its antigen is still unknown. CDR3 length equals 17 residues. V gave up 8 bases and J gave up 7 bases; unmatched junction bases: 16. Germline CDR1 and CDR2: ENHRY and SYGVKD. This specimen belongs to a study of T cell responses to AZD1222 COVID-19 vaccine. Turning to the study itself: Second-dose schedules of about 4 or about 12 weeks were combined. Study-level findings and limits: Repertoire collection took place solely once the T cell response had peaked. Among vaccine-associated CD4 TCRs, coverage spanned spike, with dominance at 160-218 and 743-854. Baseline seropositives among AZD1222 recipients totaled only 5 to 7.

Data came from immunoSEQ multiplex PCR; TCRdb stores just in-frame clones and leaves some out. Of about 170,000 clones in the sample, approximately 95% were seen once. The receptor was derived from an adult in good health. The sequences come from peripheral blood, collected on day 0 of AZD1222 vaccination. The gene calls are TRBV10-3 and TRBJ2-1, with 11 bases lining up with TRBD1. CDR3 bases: TGTGCCATCCGGGCCCCCCTTGGGACAGGGGGTAGTAATGAGCAGTTCTTC. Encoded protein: CAIRAPLGTGGSNEQFF.